The rows below give T cell receptor beta chains drawn from one sample of a study of blood T cell repertoires in COVID-19. The repertoire was sequenced with immunoSEQ multiplex PCR; TCRdb's copy has only in-frame clones and lacks some. In the table there are over 200,000 clones, 65% to 90% of which are singletons. Sequenced sample: PBMCs or T cells enriched from blood (not recorded which). These receptor sequences come from a man aged 18 to 35 who had recovered from COVID-19. CDR3s include the opening cysteine and the closing phenylalanine or tryptophan. Fields, in order: D gene, clone size, J gene, V gene, CDR3 DNA, CDR3 protein. D genes are given only for firm matches. Rows give clone size only sometimes, using once, few, many, or a class for an expanded clone.

NA NA TRBJ2-7 TRBV10-3 TGTGCCATCAGTGCCACAGGTAGCTCCTACGAGCAGTACTTC CAISATGSSYEQYF
NA NA TRBJ1-1 TRBV5-5 TGTGTCACCAGCAGTTTAGACAGGCCTGGCCCCTTT CVTSSLDRPGPF
NA few TRBJ2-2 TRBV7-3 TGTGCCAGCAGCCTAACCCAGGACAGACTGAACACCGGGGAGCTGTTTTTT CASSLTQDRLNTGELFF
TRBD2 NA TRBJ2-1 TRBV4-1 TGCGCCAGCAGCCAAGACTTGGGGGGAGGGCGGGAGCAGTTCTTC CASSQDLGGGREQFF
NA NA TRBJ2-7 TRBV7-8 TGTGCCAGCAGCCCCCGGGGCTACGAGCAGTACTTC CASSPRGYEQYF
TRBD2 NA TRBJ2-5 TRBV2 TGTGCCAGCAGTGCGCGCGGACTAGCGGAAGAGACCCAGTACTTC CASSARGLAEETQYF
TRBD1 NA TRBJ1-1 TRBV5-1 TGCGCCAGCAGCAGACAGGGAATGAACACTGAAGCTTTCTTT CASSRQGMNTEAFF
TRBD1 once TRBJ1-4 TRBV7-9 TGTGCCAGCAGCGCTACAGGGGGGAAAGATGAAAAACTGTTTTTT CASSATGGKDEKLFF
TRBD1 few TRBJ2-2 TRBV27 TGTGCCAGCCGAGAGGACAGGGTGACCGGGGAGCTGTTTTTT CASREDRVTGELFF
NA NA TRBJ1-2 TRBV7-8 TGTGCCAGCAGCTTAGAGGCACGGGGTGGCTACACCTTC CASSLEARGGYTF